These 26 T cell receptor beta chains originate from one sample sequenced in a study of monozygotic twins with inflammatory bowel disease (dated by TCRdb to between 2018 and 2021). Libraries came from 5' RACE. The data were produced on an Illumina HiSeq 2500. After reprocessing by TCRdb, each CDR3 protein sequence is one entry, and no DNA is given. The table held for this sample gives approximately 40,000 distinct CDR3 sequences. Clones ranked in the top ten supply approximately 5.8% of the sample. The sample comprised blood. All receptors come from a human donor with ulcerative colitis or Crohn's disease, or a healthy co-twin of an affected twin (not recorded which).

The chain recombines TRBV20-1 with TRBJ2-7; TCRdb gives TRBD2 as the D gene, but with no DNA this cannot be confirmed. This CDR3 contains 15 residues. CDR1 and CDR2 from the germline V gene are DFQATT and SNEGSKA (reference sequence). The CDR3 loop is CSARDLAGLTYEQYF.

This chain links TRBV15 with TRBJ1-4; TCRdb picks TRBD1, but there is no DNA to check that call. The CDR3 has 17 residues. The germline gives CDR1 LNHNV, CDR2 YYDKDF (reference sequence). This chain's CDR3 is CATSRDGVPGQGEKLFF.

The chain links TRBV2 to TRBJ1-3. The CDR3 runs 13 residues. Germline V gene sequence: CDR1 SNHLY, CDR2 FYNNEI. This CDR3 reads CASRLETGNTIYF.

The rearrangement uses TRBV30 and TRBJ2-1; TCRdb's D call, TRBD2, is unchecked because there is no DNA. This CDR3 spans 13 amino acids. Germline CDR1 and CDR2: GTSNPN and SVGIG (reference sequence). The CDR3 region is CAWKRGGYNEQFF. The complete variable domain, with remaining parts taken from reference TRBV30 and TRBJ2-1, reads SQTIHQWPATLVQPVGSPLSLECTVEGTSNPNLYWYRQAAGRGLQLLFYSVGIGQISSEVPQNLSASRPQDRQFILSSKKLLLSDSGFYLCAWKRGGYNEQFFGPGTRLTVL.

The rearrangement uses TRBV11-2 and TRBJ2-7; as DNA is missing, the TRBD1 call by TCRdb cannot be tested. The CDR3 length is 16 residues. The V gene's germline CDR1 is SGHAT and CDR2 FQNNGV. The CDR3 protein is CASSFLAGGRLDEQYF. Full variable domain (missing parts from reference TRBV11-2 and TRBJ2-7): EAGVAQSPRYKIIEKRQSVAFWCNPISGHATLYWYQQILGQGPKLLIQFQNNGVVDDSQLPKDRFSAERLKGVDSTLKIQPAKLEDSAVYLCASSFLAGGRLDEQYFGPGTRLTVT.

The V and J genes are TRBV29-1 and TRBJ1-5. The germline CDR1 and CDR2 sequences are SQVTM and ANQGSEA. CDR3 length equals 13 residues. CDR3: CSVGGVSNQPQHF.

This CDR3 is CSAISSGGPSSYNEQFF. This sequence joins TRBV20-1 and TRBJ2-1; TCRdb returns TRBD2, unconfirmable since there is no DNA. The CDR3 runs to 17 residues. CDR1 DFQATT and CDR2 SNEGSKA come from the germline V gene (reference sequence).

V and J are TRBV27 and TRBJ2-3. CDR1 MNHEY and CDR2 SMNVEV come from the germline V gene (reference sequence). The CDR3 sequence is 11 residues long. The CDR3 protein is CASTLTDTQYF.

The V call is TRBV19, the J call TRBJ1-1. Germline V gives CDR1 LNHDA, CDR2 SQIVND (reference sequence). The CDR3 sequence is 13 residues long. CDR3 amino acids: CATTESRATEAFF. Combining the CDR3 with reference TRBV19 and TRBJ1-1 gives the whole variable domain DGGITQSPKYLFRKEGQNVTLSCEQNLNHDAMYWYRQDPGQGLRLIYYSQIVNDFQKGDIAEGYSVSREKKESFPLTVTSAQKNPTAFYLCATTESRATEAFFGQGTRLTVV.

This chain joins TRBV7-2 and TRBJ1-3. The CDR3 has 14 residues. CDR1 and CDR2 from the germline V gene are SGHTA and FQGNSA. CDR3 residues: CASSLGVSGNTIYF.

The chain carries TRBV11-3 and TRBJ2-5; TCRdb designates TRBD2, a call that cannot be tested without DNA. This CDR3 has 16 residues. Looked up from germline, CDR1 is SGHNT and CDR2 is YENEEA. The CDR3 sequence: CASSNPGTPEGETQYF. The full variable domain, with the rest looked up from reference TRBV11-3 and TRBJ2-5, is EAGVVQSPRYKIIEKKQPVAFWCNPISGHNTLYWYLQNLGQGPELLIRYENEEAVDDSQLPKDRFSAERLKGVDSTLKIQPAELGDSAVYLCASSNPGTPEGETQYFGPGTRLLVL.

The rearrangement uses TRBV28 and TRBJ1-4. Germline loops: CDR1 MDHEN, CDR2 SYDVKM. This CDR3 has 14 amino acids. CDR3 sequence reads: CASSRGLSYEKLFF.

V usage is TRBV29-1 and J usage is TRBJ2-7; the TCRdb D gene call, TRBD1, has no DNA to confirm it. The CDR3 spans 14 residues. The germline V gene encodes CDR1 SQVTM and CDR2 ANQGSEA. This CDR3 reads CSVEGAGSSYEQYF.

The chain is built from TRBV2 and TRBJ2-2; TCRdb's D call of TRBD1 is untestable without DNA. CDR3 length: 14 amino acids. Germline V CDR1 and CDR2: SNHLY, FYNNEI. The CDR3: CASSVGGSAGELFF.

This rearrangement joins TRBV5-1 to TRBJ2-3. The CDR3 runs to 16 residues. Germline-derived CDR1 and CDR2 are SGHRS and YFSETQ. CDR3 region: CASSLGSKISTDTQYF.

CDR3 in amino acids: CATSINRGGQPQHF. This chain uses TRBV15 with TRBJ1-5; no DNA is available, so the TRBD1 call from TCRdb remains unchecked. The CDR3 has 14 residues. In germline, CDR1 is LNHNV, CDR2 YYDKDF (reference sequence).

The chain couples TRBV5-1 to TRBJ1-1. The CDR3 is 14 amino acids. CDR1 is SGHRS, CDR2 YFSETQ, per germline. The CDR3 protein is CASSLDRGATEAFF.

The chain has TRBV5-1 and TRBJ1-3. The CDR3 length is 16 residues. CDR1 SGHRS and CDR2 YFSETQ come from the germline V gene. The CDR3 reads CASSLVGASSGNTIYF.

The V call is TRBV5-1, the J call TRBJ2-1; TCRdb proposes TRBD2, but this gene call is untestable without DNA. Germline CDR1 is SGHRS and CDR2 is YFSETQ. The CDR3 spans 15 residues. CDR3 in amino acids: CASSPGAGGFGEQFF. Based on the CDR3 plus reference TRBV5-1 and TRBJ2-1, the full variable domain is KAGVTQTPRYLIKTRGQQVTLSCSPISGHRSVSWYQQTPGQGLQFLFEYFSETQRNKGNFPGRFSGRQFSNSRSEMNVSTLELGDSALYLCASSPGAGGFGEQFFGPGTRLTVL.

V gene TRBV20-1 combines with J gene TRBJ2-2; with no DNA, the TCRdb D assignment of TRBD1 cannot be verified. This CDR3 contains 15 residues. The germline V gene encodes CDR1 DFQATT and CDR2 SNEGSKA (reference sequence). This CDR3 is CSARDRGPGSGELFF.

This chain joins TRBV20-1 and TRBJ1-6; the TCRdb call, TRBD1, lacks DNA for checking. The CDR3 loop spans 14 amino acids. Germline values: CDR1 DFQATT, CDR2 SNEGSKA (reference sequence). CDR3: CSAPIPGHGSPLHF.

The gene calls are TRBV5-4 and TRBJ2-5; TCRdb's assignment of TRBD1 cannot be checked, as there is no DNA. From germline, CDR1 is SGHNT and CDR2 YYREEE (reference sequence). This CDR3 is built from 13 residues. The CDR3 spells CASSLEGLGTQYF.

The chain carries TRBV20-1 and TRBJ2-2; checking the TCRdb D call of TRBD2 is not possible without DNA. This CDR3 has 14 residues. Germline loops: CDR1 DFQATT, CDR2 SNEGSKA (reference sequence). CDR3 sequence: CSATGPSNTGELFF.

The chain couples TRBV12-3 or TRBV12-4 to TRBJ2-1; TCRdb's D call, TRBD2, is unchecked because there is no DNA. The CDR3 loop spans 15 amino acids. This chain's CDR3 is CASSFRGATSNEQFF.

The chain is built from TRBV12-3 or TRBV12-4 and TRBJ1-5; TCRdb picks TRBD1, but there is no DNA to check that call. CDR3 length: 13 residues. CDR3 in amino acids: CASTWAGEQPQHF.

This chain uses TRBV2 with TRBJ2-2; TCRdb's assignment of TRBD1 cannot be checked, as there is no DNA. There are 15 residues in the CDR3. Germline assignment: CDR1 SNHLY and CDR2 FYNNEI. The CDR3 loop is CASNTGMGNTGELFF. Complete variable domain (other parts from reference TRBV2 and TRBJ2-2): EPEVTQTPSHQVTQMGQEVILRCVPISNHLYFYWYRQILGQKVEFLVSFYNNEISEKSEIFDDQFSVERPDGSNFTLKIRSTKLEDSAMYFCASNTGMGNTGELFFGEGSRLTVL.